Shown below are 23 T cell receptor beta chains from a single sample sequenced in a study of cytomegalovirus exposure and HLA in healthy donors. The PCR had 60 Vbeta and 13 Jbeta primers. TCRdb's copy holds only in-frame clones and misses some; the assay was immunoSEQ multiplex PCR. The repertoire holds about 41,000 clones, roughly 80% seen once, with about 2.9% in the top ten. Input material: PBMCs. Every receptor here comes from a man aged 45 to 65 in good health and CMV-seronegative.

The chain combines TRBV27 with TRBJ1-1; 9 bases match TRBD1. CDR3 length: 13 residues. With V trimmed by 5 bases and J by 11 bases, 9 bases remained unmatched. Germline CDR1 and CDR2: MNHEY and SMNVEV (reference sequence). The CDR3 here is CASSLQGQGQAFF. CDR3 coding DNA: TGTGCCAGCAGTCTACAAGGACAGGGGCAGGCTTTCTTT.

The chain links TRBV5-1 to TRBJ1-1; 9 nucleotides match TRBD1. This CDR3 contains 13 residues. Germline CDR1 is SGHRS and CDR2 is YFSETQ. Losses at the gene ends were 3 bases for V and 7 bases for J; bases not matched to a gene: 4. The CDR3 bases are TGCGCCAGCAGCTGGGCGACAGGGGGTGAAGCTTTCTTT. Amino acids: CASSWATGGEAFF. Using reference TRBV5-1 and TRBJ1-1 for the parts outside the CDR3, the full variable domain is KAGVTQTPRYLIKTRGQQVTLSCSPISGHRSVSWYQQTPGQGLQFLFEYFSETQRNKGNFPGRFSGRQFSNSRSEMNVSTLELGDSALYLCASSWATGGEAFFGQGTRLTVV.

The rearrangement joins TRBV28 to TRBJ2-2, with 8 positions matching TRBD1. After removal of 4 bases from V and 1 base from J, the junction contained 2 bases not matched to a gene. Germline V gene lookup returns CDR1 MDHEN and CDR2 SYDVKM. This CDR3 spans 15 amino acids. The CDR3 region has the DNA TGTGCCAGCAGTTCCGGACAGGGGAACACCGGGGAGCTGTTTTTT. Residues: CASSSGQGNTGELFF.

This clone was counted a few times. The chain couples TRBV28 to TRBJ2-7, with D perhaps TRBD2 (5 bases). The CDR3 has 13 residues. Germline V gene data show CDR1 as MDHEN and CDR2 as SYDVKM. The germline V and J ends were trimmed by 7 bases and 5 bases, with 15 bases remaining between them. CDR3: CASKRATRDEQYF. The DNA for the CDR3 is TGTGCCAGCAAGAGGGCCACCCGGGACGAGCAGTACTTC. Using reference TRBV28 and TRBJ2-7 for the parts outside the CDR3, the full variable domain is DVKVTQSSRYLVKRTGEKVFLECVQDMDHENMFWYRQDPGLGLRLIYFSYDVKMKEKGDIPEGYSVSREKKERFSLILESASTNQTSMYLCASKRATRDEQYFGPGTRLTVT.

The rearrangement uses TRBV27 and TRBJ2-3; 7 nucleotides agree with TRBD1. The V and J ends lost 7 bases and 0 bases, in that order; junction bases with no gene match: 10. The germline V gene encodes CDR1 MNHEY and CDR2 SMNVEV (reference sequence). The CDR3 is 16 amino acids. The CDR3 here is CASTNWTGLSTDTQYF. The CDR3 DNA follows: TGTGCCAGCACCAACTGGACAGGACTTAGCACAGATACGCAGTATTTT.

The CDR3 bases are TGTGCCAGCAGTTACCTAGCCCAGTCGGAGACCCAGTACTTC. As protein: CASSYLAQSETQYF. The chain uses TRBV6-5 and TRBJ2-5, with D perhaps TRBD2 (5 bases). The CDR3 extends over 14 amino acids. Germline V gene sequence: CDR1 MNHEY, CDR2 SVGAGI. Trimming removed 2 bases at V and 5 bases at J, with 12 bases between.

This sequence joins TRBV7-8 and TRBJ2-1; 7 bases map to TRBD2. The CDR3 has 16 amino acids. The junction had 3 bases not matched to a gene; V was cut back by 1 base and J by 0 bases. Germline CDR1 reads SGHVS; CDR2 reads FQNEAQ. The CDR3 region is CASSLDGRSSYNEQFF. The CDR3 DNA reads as TGTGCCAGCAGCTTAGACGGGAGGAGCTCCTACAATGAGCAGTTCTTC.

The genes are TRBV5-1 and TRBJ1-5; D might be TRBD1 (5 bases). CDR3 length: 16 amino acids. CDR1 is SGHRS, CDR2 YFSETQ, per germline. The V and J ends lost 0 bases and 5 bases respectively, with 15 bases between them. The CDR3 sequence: CASSLDGGAGYQPQHF. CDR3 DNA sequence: TGCGCCAGCAGCTTGGATGGGGGAGCGGGTTATCAGCCCCAGCATTTT. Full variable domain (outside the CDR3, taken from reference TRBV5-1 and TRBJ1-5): KAGVTQTPRYLIKTRGQQVTLSCSPISGHRSVSWYQQTPGQGLQFLFEYFSETQRNKGNFPGRFSGRQFSNSRSEMNVSTLELGDSALYLCASSLDGGAGYQPQHFGDGTRLSIL.

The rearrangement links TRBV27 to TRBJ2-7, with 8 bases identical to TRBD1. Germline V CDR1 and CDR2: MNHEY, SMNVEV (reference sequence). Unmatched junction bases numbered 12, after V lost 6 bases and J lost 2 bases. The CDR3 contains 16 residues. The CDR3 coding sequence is TGTGCCAGCAGAACCTCAGCCGAGACAGGGGCCTACGAGCAGTACTTC. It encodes CASRTSAETGAYEQYF.

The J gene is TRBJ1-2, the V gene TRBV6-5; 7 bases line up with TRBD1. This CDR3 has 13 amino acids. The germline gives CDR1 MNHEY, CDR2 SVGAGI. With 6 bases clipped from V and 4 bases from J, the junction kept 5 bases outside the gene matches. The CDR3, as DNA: TGTGCCAGCAGACAAGGACAGGTCTATGGCTACACCTTC. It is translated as CASRQGQVYGYTF.

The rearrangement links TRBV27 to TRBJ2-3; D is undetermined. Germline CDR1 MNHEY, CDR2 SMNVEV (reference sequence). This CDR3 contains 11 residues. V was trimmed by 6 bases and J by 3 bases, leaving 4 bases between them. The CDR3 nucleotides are TGTGCCAGCAGATCTACAGATACGCAGTATTTT. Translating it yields CASRSTDTQYF.

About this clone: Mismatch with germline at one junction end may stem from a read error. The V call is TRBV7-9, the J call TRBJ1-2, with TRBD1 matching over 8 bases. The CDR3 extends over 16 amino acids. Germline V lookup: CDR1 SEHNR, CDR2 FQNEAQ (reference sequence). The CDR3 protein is CSSSLDRGGNLYGYTF. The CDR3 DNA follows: TGTTCCAGCAGCTTAGACAGGGGCGGAAATCTCTATGGCTACACCTTC. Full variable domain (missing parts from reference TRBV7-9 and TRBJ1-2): DTGVSQNPRHKITKRGQNVTFRCDPISEHNRLYWYRQTLGQGPEFLTYFQNEAQLEKSRLLSDRFSAERPKGSFSTLEIQRTEQGDSAMYLCSSSLDRGGNLYGYTFGSGTRLTVV.

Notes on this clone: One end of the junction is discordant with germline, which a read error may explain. CDR3 amino acids: CSSSTRTSGDTQYF. The CDR3, as DNA: TGTTCCAGCAGCACCCGGACTAGCGGAGATACGCAGTATTTT. The chain is built from TRBV7-9 and TRBJ2-3, with 10 bases identical to TRBD2. The CDR3 loop spans 14 amino acids. The germline V gene has CDR1 SEHNR and CDR2 FQNEAQ (reference sequence).

The CDR3 is CASSWGQGTSNEKLFF. The CDR3 DNA reads TGTGCCAGCAGCTGGGGACAGGGGACCTCCAATGAAAAACTGTTTTTT. This chain uses TRBV9 with TRBJ1-4, with 10 bases matching TRBD1. Germline CDR1 reads SGDLS; CDR2 reads YYNGEE. Trimming cost V 4 bases and J 5 bases; bases outside gene matches: 8. The CDR3 covers 16 residues.

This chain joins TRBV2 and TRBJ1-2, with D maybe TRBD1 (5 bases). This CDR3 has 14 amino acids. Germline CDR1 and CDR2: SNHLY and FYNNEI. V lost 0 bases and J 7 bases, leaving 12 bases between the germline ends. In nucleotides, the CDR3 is TGTGCCAGCAGTGAAGCGCGGCAGGGCGCTGGCTACACCTTC. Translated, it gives CASSEARQGAGYTF.

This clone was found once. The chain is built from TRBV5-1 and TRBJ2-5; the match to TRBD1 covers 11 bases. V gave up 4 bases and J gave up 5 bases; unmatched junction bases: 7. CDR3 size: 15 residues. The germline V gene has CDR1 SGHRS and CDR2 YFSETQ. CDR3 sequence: CASSRGQGVWETQYF. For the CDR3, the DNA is TGCGCCAGCAGCAGGGGACAGGGGGTATGGGAGACCCAGTACTTC. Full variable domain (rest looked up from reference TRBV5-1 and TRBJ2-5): KAGVTQTPRYLIKTRGQQVTLSCSPISGHRSVSWYQQTPGQGLQFLFEYFSETQRNKGNFPGRFSGRQFSNSRSEMNVSTLELGDSALYLCASSRGQGVWETQYFGPGTRLLVL.

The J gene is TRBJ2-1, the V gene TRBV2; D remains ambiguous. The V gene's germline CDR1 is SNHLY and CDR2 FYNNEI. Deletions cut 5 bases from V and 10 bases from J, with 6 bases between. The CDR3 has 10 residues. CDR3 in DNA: TGTGCCAGCAGTCAGGCCGAGCAGTTCTTC. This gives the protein CASSQAEQFF.

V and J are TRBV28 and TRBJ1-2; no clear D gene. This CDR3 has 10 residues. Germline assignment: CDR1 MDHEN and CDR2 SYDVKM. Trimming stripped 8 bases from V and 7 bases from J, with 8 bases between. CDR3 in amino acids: CASARGGYTF. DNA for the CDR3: TGTGCCAGCGCGCGGGGTGGCTACACCTTC.

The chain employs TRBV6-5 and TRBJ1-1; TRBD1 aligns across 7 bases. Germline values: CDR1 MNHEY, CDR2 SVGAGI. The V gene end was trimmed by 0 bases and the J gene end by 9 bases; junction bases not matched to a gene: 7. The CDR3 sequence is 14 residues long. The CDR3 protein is CASSYSDRSSQAFF. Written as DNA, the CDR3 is TGTGCCAGCAGTTACTCGGACAGGTCTTCTCAAGCTTTCTTT.

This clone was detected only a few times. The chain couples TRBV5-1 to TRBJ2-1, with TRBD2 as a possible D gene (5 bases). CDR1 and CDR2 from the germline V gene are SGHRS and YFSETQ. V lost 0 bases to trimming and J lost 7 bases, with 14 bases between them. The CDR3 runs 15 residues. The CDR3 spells CASSLGASTGNEQFF. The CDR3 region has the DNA TGCGCCAGCAGCTTGGGGGCCTCAACGGGGAATGAGCAGTTCTTC.

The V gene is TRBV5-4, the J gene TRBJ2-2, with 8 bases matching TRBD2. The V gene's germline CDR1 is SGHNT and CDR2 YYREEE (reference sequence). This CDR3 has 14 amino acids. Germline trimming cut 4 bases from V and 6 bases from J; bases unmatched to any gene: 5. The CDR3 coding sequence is TGTGCCAGCAGCATTCCGACTAGCGCCGGGGAGCTGTTTTTT. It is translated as CASSIPTSAGELFF.

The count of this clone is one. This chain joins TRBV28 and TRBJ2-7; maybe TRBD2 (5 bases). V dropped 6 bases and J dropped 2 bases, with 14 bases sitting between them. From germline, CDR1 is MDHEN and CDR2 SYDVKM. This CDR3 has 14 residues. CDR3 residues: CASSRRGKPYEQYF. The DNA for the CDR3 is TGTGCCAGCAGCAGACGAGGGAAACCCTACGAGCAGTACTTC.

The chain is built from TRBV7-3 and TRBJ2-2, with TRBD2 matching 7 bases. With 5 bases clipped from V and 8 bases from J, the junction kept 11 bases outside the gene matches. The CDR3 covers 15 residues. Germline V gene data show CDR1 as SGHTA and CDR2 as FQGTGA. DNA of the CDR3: TGTGCCAGCAGCCCGCGTACTAGCGAGTTTGGGGAGCTGTTTTTT. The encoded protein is CASSPRTSEFGELFF.